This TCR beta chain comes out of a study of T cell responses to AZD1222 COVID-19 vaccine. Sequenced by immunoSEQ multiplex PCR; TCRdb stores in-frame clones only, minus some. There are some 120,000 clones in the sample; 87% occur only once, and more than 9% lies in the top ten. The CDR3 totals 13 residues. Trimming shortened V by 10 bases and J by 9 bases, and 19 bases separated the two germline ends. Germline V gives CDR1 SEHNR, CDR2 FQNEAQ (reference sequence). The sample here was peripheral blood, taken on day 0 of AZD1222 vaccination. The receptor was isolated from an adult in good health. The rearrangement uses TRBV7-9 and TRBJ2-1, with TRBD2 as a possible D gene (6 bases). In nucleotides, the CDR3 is TGTGCCACCAACTCCCCGGGGGTCGGTGAGCAGTTCTTC. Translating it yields CATNSPGVGEQFF.